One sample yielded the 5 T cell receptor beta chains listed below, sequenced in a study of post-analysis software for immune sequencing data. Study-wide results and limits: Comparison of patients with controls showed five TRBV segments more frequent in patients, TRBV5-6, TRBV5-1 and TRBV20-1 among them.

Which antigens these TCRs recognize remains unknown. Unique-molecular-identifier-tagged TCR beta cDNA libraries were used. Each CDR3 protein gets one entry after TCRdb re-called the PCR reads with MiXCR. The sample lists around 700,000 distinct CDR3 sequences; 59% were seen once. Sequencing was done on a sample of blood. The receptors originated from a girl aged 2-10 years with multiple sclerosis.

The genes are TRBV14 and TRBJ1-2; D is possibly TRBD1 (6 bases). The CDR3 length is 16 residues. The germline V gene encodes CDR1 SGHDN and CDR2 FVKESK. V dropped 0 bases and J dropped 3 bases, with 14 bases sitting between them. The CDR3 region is CASSQDLTGSYYGYTF. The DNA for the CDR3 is TGTGCCAGCAGCCAAGATCTTACAGGGAGCTACTATGGCTACACCTTC. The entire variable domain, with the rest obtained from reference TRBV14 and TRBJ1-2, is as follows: EAGVTQFPSHSVIEKGQTVTLRCDPISGHDNLYWYRRVMGKEIKFLLHFVKESKQDESGMPNNRFLAERTGGTYSTLKVQPAELEDSGVYFCASSQDLTGSYYGYTFGSGTRLTVV.

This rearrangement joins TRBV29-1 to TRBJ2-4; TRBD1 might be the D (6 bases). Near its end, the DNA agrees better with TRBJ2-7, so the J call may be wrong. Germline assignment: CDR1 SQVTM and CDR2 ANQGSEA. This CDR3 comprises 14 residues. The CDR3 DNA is TGCAGCGTTTTGAGACAGGCCAAGGACTACGAGCAGTACTTC. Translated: CSVLRQAKDYEQYF.

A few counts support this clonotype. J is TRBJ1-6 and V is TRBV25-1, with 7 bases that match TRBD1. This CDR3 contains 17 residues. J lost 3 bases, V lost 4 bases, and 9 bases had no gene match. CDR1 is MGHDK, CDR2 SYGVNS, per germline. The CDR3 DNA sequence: TGTGCCAGCAGTGGTTCCCTCGGGACAGACTATAATTCACCCCTCCACTTT. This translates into CASSGSLGTDYNSPLHF. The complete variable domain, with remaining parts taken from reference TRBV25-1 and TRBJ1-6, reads EADIYQTPRYLVIGTGKKITLECSQTMGHDKMYWYQQDPGMELHLIHYSYGVNSTEKGDLSSESTVSRIRTEHFPLTLESARPSHTSQYLCASSGSLGTDYNSPLHFGNGTRLTVT.

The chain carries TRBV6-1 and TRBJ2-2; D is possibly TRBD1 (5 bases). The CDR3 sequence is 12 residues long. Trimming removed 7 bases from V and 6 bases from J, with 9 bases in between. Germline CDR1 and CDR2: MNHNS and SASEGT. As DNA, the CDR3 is TGTGCCAGCAACTTCAGGGCCGGGGAGCTGTTTTTT. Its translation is CASNFRAGELFF.

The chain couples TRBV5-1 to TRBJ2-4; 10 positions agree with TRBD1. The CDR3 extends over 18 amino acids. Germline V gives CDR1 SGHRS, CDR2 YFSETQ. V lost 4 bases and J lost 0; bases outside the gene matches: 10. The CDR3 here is CASSPTGTGASAKNIQYF. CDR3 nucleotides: TGCGCCAGCAGCCCAACCGGGACAGGGGCCTCAGCCAAAAACATTCAGTACTTC.